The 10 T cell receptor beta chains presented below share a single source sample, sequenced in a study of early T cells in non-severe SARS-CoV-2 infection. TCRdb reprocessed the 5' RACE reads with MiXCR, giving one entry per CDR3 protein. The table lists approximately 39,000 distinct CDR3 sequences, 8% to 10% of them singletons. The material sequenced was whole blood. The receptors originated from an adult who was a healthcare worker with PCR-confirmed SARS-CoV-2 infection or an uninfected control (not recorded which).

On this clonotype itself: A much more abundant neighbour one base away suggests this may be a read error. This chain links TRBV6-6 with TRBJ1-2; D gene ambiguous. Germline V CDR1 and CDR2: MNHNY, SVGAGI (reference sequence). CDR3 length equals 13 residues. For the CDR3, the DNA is TGTGCCAGCAGTTACGGGGATAACTATGGCCACACCTTC. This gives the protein CASSYGDNYGHTF.

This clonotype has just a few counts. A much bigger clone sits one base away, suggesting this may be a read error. In DNA form, the CDR3 reads TGCGCCAGCAGCTCACAGGGAACAGATACGCGGTATTTT. This codes for CASSSQGTDTRYF. This chain connects TRBV5-1 to TRBJ2-3; the D gene is possibly TRBD1 (6 bases). The CDR3 has 13 residues. Looked up from germline, CDR1 is SGHRS and CDR2 is YFSETQ.

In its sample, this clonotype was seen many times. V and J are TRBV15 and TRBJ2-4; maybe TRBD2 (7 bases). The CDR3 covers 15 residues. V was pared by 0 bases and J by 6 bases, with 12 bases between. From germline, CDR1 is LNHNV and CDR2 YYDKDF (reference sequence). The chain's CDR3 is CATSRDRGGLNIQYF. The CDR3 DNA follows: TGTGCCACCAGCAGAGATCGCGGGGGCCTAAACATTCAGTACTTC.

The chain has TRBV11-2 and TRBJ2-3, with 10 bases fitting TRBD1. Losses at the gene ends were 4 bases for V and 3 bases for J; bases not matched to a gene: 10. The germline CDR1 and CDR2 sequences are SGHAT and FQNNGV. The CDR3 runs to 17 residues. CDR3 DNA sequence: TGTGCCAGCAGCTCCGTGACAGGGGGCGGTTTTACAGATACGCAGTATTTT. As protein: CASSSVTGGGFTDTQYF.

CDR3 loop: CASLYRGPSNTEAFF. Written as DNA, the CDR3 is TGTGCCAGCCTATACAGGGGCCCGTCGAACACTGAAGCTTTCTTT. The chain combines TRBV5-6 with TRBJ1-1, with 7 nucleotides matching TRBD1. Per the germline V gene, CDR1 is SGHDT and CDR2 is YYEEEE. There are 15 residues in the CDR3. J lost 1 base, V lost 7 bases, and 10 bases had no gene match.

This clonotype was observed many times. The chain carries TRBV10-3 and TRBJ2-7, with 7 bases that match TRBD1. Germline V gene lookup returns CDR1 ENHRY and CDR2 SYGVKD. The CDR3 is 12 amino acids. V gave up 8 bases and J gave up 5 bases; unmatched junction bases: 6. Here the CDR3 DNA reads TGTGCCATCTCTCCAGGGGGTCACGAGCAGTACTTC. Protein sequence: CAISPGGHEQYF.

In DNA, the CDR3 is TGTGCCAGCAGCTTAGCAAAAGGTGGGGAAGCTTTCTTT. Protein product: CASSLAKGGEAFF. The chain employs TRBV7-8 and TRBJ1-1; D remains unclear. The CDR3 is made up of 13 amino acids. Germline loops: CDR1 SGHVS, CDR2 FQNEAQ. V lost 0 bases and J lost 8, with 10 bases in between.

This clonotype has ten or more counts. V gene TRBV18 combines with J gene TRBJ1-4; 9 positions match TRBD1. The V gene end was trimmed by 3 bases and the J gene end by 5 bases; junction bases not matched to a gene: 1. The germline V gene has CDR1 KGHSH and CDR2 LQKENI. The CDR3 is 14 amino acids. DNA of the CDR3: TGTGCCAGCTCACCCGGGACAGGGAATGAAAAACTGTTTTTT. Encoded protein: CASSPGTGNEKLFF.

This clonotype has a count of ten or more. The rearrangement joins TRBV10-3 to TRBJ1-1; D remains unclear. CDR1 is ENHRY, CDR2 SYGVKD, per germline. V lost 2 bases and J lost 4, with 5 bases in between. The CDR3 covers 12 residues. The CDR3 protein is CAISERRTEAFF. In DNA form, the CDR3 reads TGTGCCATCAGTGAGAGGCGCACTGAAGCTTTCTTT.

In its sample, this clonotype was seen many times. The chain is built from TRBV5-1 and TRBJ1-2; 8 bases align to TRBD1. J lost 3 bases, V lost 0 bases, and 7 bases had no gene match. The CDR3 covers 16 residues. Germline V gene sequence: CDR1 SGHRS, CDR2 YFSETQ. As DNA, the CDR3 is TGCGCCAGCAGCTTGGCCATCGGACAGGGCGACTATGGCTACACCTTC. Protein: CASSLAIGQGDYGYTF. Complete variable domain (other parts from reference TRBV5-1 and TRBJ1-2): KAGVTQTPRYLIKTRGQQVTLSCSPISGHRSVSWYQQTPGQGLQFLFEYFSETQRNKGNFPGRFSGRQFSNSRSEMNVSTLELGDSALYLCASSLAIGQGDYGYTFGSGTRLTVV.